This TCR beta chain was found in a study of shared clonotypes between healthy human individuals. Whole-study findings and limits: When compared with the clonotypes that were shared by all four sorted-subset donors, the non-shared clonotypes turned out to have lower generation probabilities. Relative to memory subsets, naive subsets generally showed larger estimated richness.

About this clone: Its target is unknown.

In germline, CDR1 is SNHLY, CDR2 FYNNEI. Trimming cost V 3 bases and J 5 bases, with 12 bases left between them. The CDR3 covers 14 residues. Across several immunoSEQ plates, the genomic DNA of each subset was split evenly. Assay used: immunoSEQ multiplex PCR; TCRdb lists only in-frame clones, some missing. The sample contains 2 million to 2.5 million clones, 95% of which appear only once. In the CD4+ fraction, cells were divided into CD45RA+ naive and CD45RA-negative memory subsets. Sequencing used naive CD4+ T cells sorted from blood. Subset given: CD45RA+ positively selected. V gene TRBV2 combines with J gene TRBJ2-3; D gene ambiguous. The clonotype originates from a man between 18 and 35 years old in good health. CDR3 sequence: CASSDFRTEDTQYF. The CDR3 DNA sequence: TGTGCCAGCAGTGACTTTAGAACGGAAGATACGCAGTATTTT. The full variable domain, rest sourced from reference TRBV2 and TRBJ2-3, is EPEVTQTPSHQVTQMGQEVILRCVPISNHLYFYWYRQILGQKVEFLVSFYNNEISEKSEIFDDQFSVERPDGSNFTLKIRSTKLEDSAMYFCASSDFRTEDTQYFGPGTRLTVL.